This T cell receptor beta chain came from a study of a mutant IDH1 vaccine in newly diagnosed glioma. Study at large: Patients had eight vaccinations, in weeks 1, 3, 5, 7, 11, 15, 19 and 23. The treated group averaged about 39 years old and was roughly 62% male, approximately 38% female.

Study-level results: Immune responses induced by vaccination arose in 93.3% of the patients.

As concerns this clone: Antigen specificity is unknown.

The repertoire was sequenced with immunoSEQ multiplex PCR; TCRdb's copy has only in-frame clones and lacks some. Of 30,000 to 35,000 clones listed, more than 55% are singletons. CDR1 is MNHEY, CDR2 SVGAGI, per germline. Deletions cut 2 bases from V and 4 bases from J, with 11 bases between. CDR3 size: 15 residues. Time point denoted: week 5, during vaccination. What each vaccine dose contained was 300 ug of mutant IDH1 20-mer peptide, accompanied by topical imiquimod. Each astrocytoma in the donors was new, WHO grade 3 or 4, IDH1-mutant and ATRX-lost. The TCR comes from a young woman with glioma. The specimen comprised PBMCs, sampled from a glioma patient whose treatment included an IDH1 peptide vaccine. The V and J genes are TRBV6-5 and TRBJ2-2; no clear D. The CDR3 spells CASSYLSGRTGELFF. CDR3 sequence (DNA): TGTGCCAGCAGTTACCTCTCTGGCCGCACCGGGGAGCTGTTTTTT.